These T cell receptor beta chains were read from a single sample in a study of HIV-infected patients and healthy controls. Via MiXCR, TCRdb re-called the 5' RACE reads, giving one row per CDR3 protein. The sample shows roughly 18,000 distinct CDR3 sequences, roughly a tenth of them seen only once. The sample comprised blood. These receptors were obtained from an adult in good health. The conserved cysteine and the conserved F or W are not part of the CDR3 here. A row's size may be missing; if present it is once, few, many or a size class.

TRBJ1-1 many TRBV5-1 ASSSARGGDTEAF
TRBJ2-5 medium-sized TRBV7-2 ASSLPGPRTFRGQTQY
TRBJ2-1 many TRBV12-3/TRBV12-4 ASSFSGVTSEQF
TRBJ2-1 many TRBV5-6 ASSRGGDYNEQF
TRBJ2-3 . TRBV5-4 ASSQGGELLIGTDTQY
TRBJ2-3 . TRBV20-1 SAREDGTDTQY
TRBJ2-3 . TRBV14 ASSQIWQARDTQY
TRBJ1-2 many TRBV6-1 ASKMGDYGYT
TRBJ1-2 . TRBV25-1 ASSNPGVGPGYT
TRBJ2-5 many TRBV11-2 ASSLVIAGETQY
TRBJ1-1 medium-sized TRBV7-9 ASSFDGTGNTEAF
TRBJ2-1 many TRBV2 ASRKLAGAPGEQF
TRBJ2-3 many TRBV28 ASTPGTGAVAGPTDTQY
TRBJ2-7 many TRBV19 ASSSHGTAYYNPYEQY
TRBJ2-1 many TRBV12-3/TRBV12-4 ASSLIGQSEQF